The following is a TCR beta chain sequence with its context. Its antigen is unknown. Produced via immunoSEQ multiplex PCR; TCRdb's table is partial and in-frame only. This table holds some 180,000 clones, around 92% found once. The sample belongs to a study of T cell responses to AZD1222 COVID-19 vaccine. Study-level points and caveats: Spike-spanning, vaccine-associated CD4 TCRs were dominant at 160-218 and 743-854. At study baseline, merely more than 5 AZD1222 recipients were seropositive.

There are 17 residues in the CDR3. Germline V gene data show CDR1 as SGHTA and CDR2 as FQGTGA. J gave up 2 bases and V 2 bases, and 8 bases lay outside the gene matches. The TCR comes from an adult in good health. The J gene is TRBJ2-3, the V gene TRBV7-3, with 9 bases aligning to TRBD2. Source: peripheral blood, taken on day 0 of AZD1222 vaccination. The CDR3 bases are TGTGCCAGCAGCTTAGGTGCCGGCGGGGGGGCCACAGATACGCAGTATTTT. Translated, it gives CASSLGAGGGATDTQYF.